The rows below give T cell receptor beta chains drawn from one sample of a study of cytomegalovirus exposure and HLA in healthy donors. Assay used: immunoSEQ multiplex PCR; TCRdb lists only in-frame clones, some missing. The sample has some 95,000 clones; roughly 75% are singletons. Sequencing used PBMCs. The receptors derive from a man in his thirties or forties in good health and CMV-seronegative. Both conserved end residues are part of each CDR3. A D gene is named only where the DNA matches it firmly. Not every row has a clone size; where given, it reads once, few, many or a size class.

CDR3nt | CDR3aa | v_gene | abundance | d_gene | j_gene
TGTGCCAGCAGCCCAAGACTAGCGGTCAATGAGCAGTTCTTC | CASSPRLAVNEQFF | TRBV7-2 | - | TRBD2 | TRBJ2-1
TGTGCCAGCAGCCAAGATCGCGGGGGGAGCTACAATGAGCAGTTCTTC | CASSQDRGGSYNEQFF | TRBV14 | - | TRBD2 | TRBJ2-1
TGTGCCAGCAGACGGCCGGGATCCTATGGCTACACCTTC | CASRRPGSYGYTF | TRBV5-4 | - | - | TRBJ1-2
TGTGCCAGCAGCTTAGCGGGAGGCCGAGAGCAGTACTTC | CASSLAGGREQYF | TRBV5-4 | - | TRBD2 | TRBJ2-7
TGTGCCAGCAGCCGGAAGACAGTATTCAACTATGGCTACACCTTC | CASSRKTVFNYGYTF | TRBV14 | - | - | TRBJ1-2
TGTGCCAGCAGTCCGCGGACAGGGGCCTACGAGCAGTACTTC | CASSPRTGAYEQYF | TRBV6-5 | - | TRBD1 | TRBJ2-7
TGTGCCAGCACTAGGGACACTTATAATTCACCCCTCCACTTT | CASTRDTYNSPLHF | TRBV2 | - | - | TRBJ1-6
TGTGCCAGCAGCCCTAGCGGGAGATCCTACAACGAGCAGTACTTC | CASSPSGRSYNEQYF | TRBV5-4 | - | TRBD2 | TRBJ2-7
TGTGCCAGCAGTCCCCAAGGGGTGAAGGCCTATGGCTACACCTTC | CASSPQGVKAYGYTF | TRBV27 | - | - | TRBJ1-2
TGTGCCAGCAGTCCCACCTATGGCGGCTACGAGCAGTACTTC | CASSPTYGGYEQYF | TRBV27 | - | - | TRBJ2-7
TGTGCCAGCAGCTTGGGGGTGCGGCTAGCGGGAGTTGATGAGCAGTTCTTC | CASSLGVRLAGVDEQFF | TRBV7-9 | - | TRBD2 | TRBJ2-1
TGTGCCACCAGCAGAGATCTTGGTCAGGAGACCCAGTACTTC | CATSRDLGQETQYF | TRBV15 | - | - | TRBJ2-5
TGCGCCAGCAGCCAAGAGTCGGGGAACTATGGCTACACCTTC | CASSQESGNYGYTF | TRBV4-1 | - | - | TRBJ1-2
TGTGCCAGCAGTTACGGGGCGTACTCTGGAAACACCATATATTTT | CASSYGAYSGNTIYF | TRBV6-5 | - | - | TRBJ1-3
TGTGCCAGTAAAGAGAGCACAGATACGCAGTATTTT | CASKESTDTQYF | TRBV19 | - | - | TRBJ2-3
TGTGCCAGCAGCCAAGATTGGGCAGAAGCTTTCTTT | CASSQDWAEAFF | TRBV7-9 | - | - | TRBJ1-1
TGTGCCAGCAGCCCCCCTAAGGGGGGGGAAAAGTCGAACACCGGGGAGCTGTTTTTT | CASSPPKGGEKSNTGELFF | TRBV4-2 | - | - | TRBJ2-2
TGTGCCAGCAGTGGGGGGAGGAACAGCGAGCAGTACTTC | CASSGGRNSEQYF | TRBV6-1 | few | - | TRBJ2-7
TGCGCCAGCAGGCGTCAGGGGGCGGCGAACACTGAAGCTTTCTTT | CASRRQGAANTEAFF | TRBV10-2 | - | TRBD1 | TRBJ1-1
TGTGCCAGCAGCCCCACGGGAGACAAGTACGAGCAGTACTTC | CASSPTGDKYEQYF | TRBV14 | - | - | TRBJ2-7
TGTGCCAGTAGACTAGCGGGAGGAGGCGAGCAGTACTTC | CASRLAGGGEQYF | TRBV19 | - | TRBD2 | TRBJ2-7
TGCGCCAGCAGCCCCGGGACAGGGGCTAGCAATCAGCCCCAGCATTTT | CASSPGTGASNQPQHF | TRBV5-1 | - | TRBD1 | TRBJ1-5